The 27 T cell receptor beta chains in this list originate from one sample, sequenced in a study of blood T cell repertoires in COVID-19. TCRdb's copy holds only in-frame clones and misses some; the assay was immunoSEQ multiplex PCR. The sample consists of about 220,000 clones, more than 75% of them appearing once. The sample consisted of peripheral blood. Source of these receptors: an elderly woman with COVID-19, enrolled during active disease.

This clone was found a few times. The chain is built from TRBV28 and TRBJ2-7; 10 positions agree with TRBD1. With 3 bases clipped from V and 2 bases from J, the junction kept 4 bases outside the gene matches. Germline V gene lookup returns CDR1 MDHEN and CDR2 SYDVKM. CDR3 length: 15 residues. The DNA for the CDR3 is TGTGCCAGCAGTTTCTTGGGACAGGGGACCTACGAGCAGTACTTC. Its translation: CASSFLGQGTYEQYF.

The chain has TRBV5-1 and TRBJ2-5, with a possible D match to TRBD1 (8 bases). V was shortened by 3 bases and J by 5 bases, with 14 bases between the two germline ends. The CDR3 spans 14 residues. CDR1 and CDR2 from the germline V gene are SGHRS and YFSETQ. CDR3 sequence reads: CASSSTGGGETQYF. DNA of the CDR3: TGCGCCAGCAGCTCCACAGGGGGAGGGGAGACCCAGTACTTC.

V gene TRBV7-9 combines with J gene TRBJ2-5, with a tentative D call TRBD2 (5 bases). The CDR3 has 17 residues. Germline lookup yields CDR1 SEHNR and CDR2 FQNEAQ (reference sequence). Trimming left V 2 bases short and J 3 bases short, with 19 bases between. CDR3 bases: TGTGCCAGCAGCTTAATCGGGCGGGTGCTTGAGGAAGAGACCCAGTACTTC. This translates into CASSLIGRVLEEETQYF.

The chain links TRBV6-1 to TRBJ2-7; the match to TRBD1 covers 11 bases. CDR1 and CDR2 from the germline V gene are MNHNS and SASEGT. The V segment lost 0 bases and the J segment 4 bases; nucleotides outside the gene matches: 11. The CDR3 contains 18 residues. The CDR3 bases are TGTGCCAGCAGTGAAGCGACCTTGGGACAGGGGGTTTTGTACGAGCAGTACTTC. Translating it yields CASSEATLGQGVLYEQYF.

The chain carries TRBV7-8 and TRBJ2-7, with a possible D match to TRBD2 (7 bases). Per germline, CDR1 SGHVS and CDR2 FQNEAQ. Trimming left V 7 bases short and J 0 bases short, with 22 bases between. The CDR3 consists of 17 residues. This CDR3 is CASTFGGGSLYSYEQYF. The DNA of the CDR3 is TGTGCCAGCACCTTTGGCGGGGGCAGCCTTTACTCCTACGAGCAGTACTTC.

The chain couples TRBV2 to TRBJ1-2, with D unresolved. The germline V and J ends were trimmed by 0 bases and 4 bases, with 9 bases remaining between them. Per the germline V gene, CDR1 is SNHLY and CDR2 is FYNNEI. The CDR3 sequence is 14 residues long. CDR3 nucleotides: TGTGCCAGCAGTGAAGCGTTTCTCCTCTATGGCTACACCTTC. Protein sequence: CASSEAFLLYGYTF.

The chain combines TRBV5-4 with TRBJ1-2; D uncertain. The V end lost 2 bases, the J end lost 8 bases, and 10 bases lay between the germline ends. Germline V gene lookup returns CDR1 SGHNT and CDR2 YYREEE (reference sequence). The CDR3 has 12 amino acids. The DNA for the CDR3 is TGTGCCAGCAGCTTATCCGGTAACGGCTACACCTTC. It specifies CASSLSGNGYTF.

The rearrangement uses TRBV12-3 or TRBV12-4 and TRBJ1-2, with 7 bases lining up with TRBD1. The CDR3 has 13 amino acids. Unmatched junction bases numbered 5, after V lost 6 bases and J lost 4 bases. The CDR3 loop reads CASSQYRGYGYTF. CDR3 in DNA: TGTGCCAGCAGCCAATACAGGGGCTATGGCTACACCTTC.

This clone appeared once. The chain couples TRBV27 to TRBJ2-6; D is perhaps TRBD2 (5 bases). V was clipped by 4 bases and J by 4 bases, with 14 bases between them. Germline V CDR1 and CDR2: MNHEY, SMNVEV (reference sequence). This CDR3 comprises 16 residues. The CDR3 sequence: CASSSFFSGGANVLTF. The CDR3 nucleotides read TGTGCCAGCAGTTCCTTCTTCTCGGGGGGGGCCAACGTCCTGACTTTC.

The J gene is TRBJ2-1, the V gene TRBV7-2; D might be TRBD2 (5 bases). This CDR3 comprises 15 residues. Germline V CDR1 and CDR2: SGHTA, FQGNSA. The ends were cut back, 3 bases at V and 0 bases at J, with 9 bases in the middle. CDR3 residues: CASSFSVSSYNEQFF. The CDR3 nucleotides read TGTGCCAGCAGCTTTAGCGTTAGCTCCTACAATGAGCAGTTCTTC.

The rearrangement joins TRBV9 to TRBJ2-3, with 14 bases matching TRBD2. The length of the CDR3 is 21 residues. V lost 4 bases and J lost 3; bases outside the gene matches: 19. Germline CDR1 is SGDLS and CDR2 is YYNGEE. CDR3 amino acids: CASSSNWDRGTSGSLTDTQYF. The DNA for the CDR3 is TGTGCCAGCAGCTCGAACTGGGACAGGGGGACTAGCGGGAGTTTAACAGATACGCAGTATTTT.

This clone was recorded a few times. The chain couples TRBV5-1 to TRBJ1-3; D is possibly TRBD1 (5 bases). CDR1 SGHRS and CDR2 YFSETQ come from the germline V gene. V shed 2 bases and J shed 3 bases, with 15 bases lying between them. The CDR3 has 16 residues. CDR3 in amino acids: CASSLRTPGLGNTIYF. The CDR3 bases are TGCGCCAGCAGCTTACGTACCCCGGGACTTGGAAACACCATATATTTT.

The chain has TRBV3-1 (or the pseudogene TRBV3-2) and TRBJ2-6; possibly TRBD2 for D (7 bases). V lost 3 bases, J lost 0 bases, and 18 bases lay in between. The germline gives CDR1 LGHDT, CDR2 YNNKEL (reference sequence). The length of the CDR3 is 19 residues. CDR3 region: CASSHPPGGGSSGANVLTF. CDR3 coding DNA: TGTGCCAGCAGCCATCCCCCGGGCGGGGGCAGCTCTGGGGCCAACGTCCTGACTTTC.

The CDR3 loop reads CASSAARTGSYEQYF. The DNA for the CDR3 is TGTGCCAGTAGTGCCGCGAGGACAGGGTCCTACGAGCAGTACTTC. The chain has TRBV19 and TRBJ2-7; 8 nucleotides match TRBD1. The CDR3 has 15 amino acids. Germline loops: CDR1 LNHDA, CDR2 SQIVND (reference sequence). V shed 5 bases and J 1 base; nucleotides not matched to a gene: 7.

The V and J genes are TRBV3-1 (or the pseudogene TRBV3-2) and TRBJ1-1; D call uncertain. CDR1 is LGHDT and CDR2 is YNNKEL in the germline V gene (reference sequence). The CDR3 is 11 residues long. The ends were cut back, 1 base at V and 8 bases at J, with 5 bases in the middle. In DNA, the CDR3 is TGTGCCAGCAGCCAAGCCGCGGAAGCTTTCTTT. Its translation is CASSQAAEAFF.

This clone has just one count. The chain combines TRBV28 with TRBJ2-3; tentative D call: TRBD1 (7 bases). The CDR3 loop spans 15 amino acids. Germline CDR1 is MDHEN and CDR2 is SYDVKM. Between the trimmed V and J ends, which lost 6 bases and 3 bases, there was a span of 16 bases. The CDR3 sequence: CASRPGGSSTDTQYF. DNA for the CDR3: TGTGCCAGCAGACCAGGGGGGAGTTCTACAGATACGCAGTATTTT. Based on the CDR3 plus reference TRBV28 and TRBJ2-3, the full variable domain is DVKVTQSSRYLVKRTGEKVFLECVQDMDHENMFWYRQDPGLGLRLIYFSYDVKMKEKGDIPEGYSVSREKKERFSLILESASTNQTSMYLCASRPGGSSTDTQYFGPGTRLTVL.

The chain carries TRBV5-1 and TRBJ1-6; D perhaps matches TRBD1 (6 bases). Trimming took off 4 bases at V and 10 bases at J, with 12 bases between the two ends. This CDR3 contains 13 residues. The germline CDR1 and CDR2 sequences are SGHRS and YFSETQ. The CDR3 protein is CASSATGNSPLHF. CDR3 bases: TGCGCCAGCAGCGCCACAGGGAACTCACCCCTCCACTTT.

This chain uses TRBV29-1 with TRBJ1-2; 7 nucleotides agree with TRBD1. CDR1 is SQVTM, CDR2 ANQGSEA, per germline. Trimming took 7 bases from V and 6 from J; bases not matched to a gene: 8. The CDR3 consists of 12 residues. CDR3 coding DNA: TGCAGCGACTGGACAGGTACGAATGGCTACACCTTC. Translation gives CSDWTGTNGYTF.

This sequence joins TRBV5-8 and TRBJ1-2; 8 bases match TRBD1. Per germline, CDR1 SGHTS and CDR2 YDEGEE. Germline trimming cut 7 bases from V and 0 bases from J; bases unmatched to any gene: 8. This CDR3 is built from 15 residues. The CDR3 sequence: CASLPGQGSNYGYTF. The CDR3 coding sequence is TGTGCCAGCCTACCAGGACAGGGATCTAACTATGGCTACACCTTC. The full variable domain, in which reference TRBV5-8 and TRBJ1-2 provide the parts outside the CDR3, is EAGVTQSPTHLIKTRGQQATLRCSPISGHTSVYWYQQALGLGLQFLLWYDEGEERNRGNFPPRFSGRQFPNYSSELNVNALELEDSALYLCASLPGQGSNYGYTFGSGTRLTVV.

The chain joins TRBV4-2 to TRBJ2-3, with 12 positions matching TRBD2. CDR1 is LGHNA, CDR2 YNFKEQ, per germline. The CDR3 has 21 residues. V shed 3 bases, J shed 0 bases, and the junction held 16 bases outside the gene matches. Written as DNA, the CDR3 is TGTGCCAGCAGCCACCTACTGCGGGCGGCTAGCGGGGGGGCTAGCACAGATACGCAGTATTTT. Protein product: CASSHLLRAASGGASTDTQYF.

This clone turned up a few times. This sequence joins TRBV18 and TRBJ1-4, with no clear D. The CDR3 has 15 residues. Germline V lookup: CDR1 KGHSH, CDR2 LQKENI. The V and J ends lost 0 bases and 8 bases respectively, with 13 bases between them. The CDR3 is CASSPPEDGGEKLFF. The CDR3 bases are TGTGCCAGCTCACCACCGGAGGACGGCGGGGAAAAACTGTTTTTT.

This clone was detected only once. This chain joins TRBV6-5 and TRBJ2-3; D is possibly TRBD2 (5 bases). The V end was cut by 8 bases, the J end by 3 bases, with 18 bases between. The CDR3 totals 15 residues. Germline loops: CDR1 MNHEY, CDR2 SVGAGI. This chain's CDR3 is CASGPVGEGTDTQYF. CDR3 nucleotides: TGTGCCAGCGGTCCAGTGGGAGAGGGAACAGATACGCAGTATTTT.

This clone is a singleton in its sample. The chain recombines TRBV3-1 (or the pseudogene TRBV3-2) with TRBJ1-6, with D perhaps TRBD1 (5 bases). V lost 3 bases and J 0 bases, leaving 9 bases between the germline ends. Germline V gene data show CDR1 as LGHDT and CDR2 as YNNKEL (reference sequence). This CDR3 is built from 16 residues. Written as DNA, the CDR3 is TGTGCCAGCAGCCACAGACAGAGCTCCTATAATTCACCCCTCCACTTT. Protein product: CASSHRQSSYNSPLHF.

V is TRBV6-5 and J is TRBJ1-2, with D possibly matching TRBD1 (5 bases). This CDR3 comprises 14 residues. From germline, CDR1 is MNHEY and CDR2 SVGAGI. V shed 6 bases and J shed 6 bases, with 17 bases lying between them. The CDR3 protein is CASRGVPLGNGYTF. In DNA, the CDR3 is TGTGCCAGCAGAGGGGTCCCCTTAGGCAATGGCTACACCTTC.

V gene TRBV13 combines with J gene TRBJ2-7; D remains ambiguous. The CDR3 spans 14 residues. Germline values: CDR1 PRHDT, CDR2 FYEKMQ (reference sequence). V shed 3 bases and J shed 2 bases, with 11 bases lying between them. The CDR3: CASSLGRQTYEQYF. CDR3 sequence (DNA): TGTGCCAGCAGCTTGGGCCGGCAGACCTACGAGCAGTACTTC.

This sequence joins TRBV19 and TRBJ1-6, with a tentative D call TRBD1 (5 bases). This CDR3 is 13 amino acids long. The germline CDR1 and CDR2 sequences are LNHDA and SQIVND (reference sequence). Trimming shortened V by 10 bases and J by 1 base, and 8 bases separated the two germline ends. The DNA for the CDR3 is TGTGCCACCAAGGGGTCCTATAATTCACCCCTCCACTTT. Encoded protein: CATKGSYNSPLHF.

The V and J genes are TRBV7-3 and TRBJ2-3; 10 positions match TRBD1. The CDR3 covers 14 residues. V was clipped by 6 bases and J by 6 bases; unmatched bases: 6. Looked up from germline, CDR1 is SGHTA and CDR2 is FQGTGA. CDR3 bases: TGTGCCAGCAGACGGACAGGGGGAAGGGATACGCAGTATTTT. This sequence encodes CASRRTGGRDTQYF.